The 10 T cell receptor beta chains presented below share a single source sample, sequenced in a study of T cell responses to AZD1222 COVID-19 vaccine. The protocol was immunoSEQ multiplex PCR, while the TCRdb copy is restricted to in-frame clones and leaves out a portion. Of about 180,000 clones in the sample, around 90% were seen once. The specimen was peripheral blood, collected on day 0 of AZD1222 vaccination. The receptors originated from an adult in good health.

This chain connects TRBV24-1 to TRBJ2-3, with D perhaps TRBD2 (6 bases). Trimming removed 6 bases at V and 1 base at J, with 7 bases between. The CDR3 loop spans 13 amino acids. CDR1 KGHDR and CDR2 SFDVKD come from the germline V gene. CDR3 sequence: CATSRGGTDTQYF. The CDR3 DNA reads TGTGCCACCAGTCGCGGGGGCACAGATACGCAGTATTTT.

The chain has TRBV7-9 and TRBJ1-2, with 10 nucleotides matching TRBD1. This CDR3 comprises 15 residues. Germline V gene sequence: CDR1 SEHNR, CDR2 FQNEAQ (reference sequence). The junction had 4 bases not matched to a gene; V was cut back by 3 bases and J by 3 bases. This CDR3 is CASSFGTGEHYGYTF. The CDR3 region has the DNA TGTGCCAGCAGCTTTGGGACAGGGGAACACTATGGCTACACCTTC.

The genes are TRBV4-3 and TRBJ1-2; 7 positions agree with TRBD1. Looked up from germline, CDR1 is LGHNA and CDR2 is YSLEER. This CDR3 has 19 amino acids. Trimming cost V 3 bases and J 3 bases; bases outside gene matches: 19. Here the CDR3 reads CASSHGIWRQGFFDYGYTF. CDR3 coding DNA: TGCGCCAGCAGCCATGGGATTTGGAGACAGGGCTTTTTTGACTATGGCTACACCTTC.

The chain carries TRBV29-1 and TRBJ2-2; 7 bases map to TRBD1. Germline-derived CDR1 and CDR2 are SQVTM and ANQGSEA. V gave up 7 bases and J gave up 6 bases; unmatched junction bases: 14. The CDR3 extends over 15 amino acids. This chain's CDR3 is CSAQGEIESAGELFF. The CDR3 bases are TGCAGCGCCCAGGGGGAAATCGAGTCGGCCGGGGAGCTGTTTTTT.

The J gene is TRBJ1-4, the V gene TRBV2; TRBD1 aligns across 9 bases. Looked up from germline, CDR1 is SNHLY and CDR2 is FYNNEI. V lost 6 bases to trimming and J lost 6 bases; unmatched junction nucleotides: 8. The CDR3 has 15 amino acids. The CDR3 sequence: CASRLQGAGDEKLFF. CDR3 sequence (DNA): TGTGCCAGCAGGCTACAGGGGGCCGGGGATGAAAAACTGTTTTTT. Filled out from reference TRBV2 and TRBJ1-4, the complete variable domain reads EPEVTQTPSHQVTQMGQEVILRCVPISNHLYFYWYRQILGQKVEFLVSFYNNEISEKSEIFDDQFSVERPDGSNFTLKIRSTKLEDSAMYFCASRLQGAGDEKLFFGSGTQLSVL.

CDR3 DNA sequence: TGTGCCACCAGCAGGAGGACCGCAGTCGGGCCCAATAGGGTTGGCTACACCTTC. Its protein product is CATSRRTAVGPNRVGYTF. The genes are TRBV15 and TRBJ1-2; D ambiguous. V was cut by 3 bases and J by 7 bases, with 27 bases left in between. Germline CDR1 reads LNHNV; CDR2 reads YYDKDF (reference sequence). The CDR3 is 18 amino acids.

The genes are TRBV30 and TRBJ2-1; TRBD2 agrees at 9 bases. CDR3 length: 14 amino acids. The ends lost 5 bases at V and 3 bases at J; junction bases unmatched: 5. Germline CDR1 is GTSNPN and CDR2 is SVGIG (reference sequence). The DNA for the CDR3 is TGTGCCTGGGGAAGCGGGGGGCTCTACAATGAGCAGTTCTTC. Amino acid sequence: CAWGSGGLYNEQFF.

Comment on this clone: A much larger clone is a single base away; this may be a read error. This sequence joins TRBV4-2 and TRBJ1-4; TRBD1 matches 9 bases. The ends lost 4 bases at V and 5 bases at J; junction bases unmatched: 5. The CDR3 sequence is 15 residues long. Germline-derived CDR1 and CDR2 are LGHNA and YNFKEQ. Here the CDR3 DNA reads TGTGCCAGCAGCCCACCAGGGACAGGGAATGAAAAACTGTTTTTT. Amino acids: CASSPPGTGNEKLFF.

V usage is TRBV6-2 or TRBV6-3 and J usage is TRBJ2-7; TRBD1 agrees at 9 bases. This CDR3 is built from 17 residues. CDR1 MNHEY and CDR2 SVGEGT come from the germline V gene. Trimming took 6 bases from V and 2 from J; bases not matched to a gene: 14. As DNA, the CDR3 is TGTGCCAGCAGCGCAACAGGGGGCTTTACCCCCGCCTACGAGCAGTACTTC. It codes for CASSATGGFTPAYEQYF.

The genes are TRBV13 and TRBJ1-1; no reliable D call. The ends were cut back, 0 bases at V and 3 bases at J, with 11 bases in the middle. The CDR3 has 15 amino acids. CDR1 is PRHDT, CDR2 FYEKMQ, per germline (reference sequence). Written as DNA, the CDR3 is TGTGCCAGCAGCTTAGGTCCACCCGGGGACACTGAAGCTTTCTTT. It yields the protein CASSLGPPGDTEAFF.